Shown below are 5 T cell receptor beta chains from a single sample sequenced in a study of shared clonotypes between healthy human individuals. The assay was immunoSEQ multiplex PCR, and TCRdb's table has in-frame clones only and misses some. The sample gives over 850,000 clones, approximately 80% of which show up once; more than 0.45% is in the top ten. The sequenced sample consisted of memory CD4+ T cells from PBMCs. Subset defined: CD45RA-negative fraction. The receptors derive from a man aged 18 to 30 in good health. Some clones in this sample may be carry-over from other donors' samples.

The gene calls are TRBV7-2 and TRBJ2-1, with 8 nucleotides matching TRBD2. CDR1 is SGHTA, CDR2 FQGNSA, per germline. CDR3 length equals 15 residues. With 4 bases clipped from V and 3 bases from J, the junction kept 5 bases outside the gene matches. CDR3 in DNA: TGTGCCAGCAGCTGGTCCGGGAGGGACTACAATGAGCAGTTCTTC. It codes for CASSWSGRDYNEQFF.

This chain links TRBV28 with TRBJ1-2; TRBD1 matches 12 bases. After removal of 6 bases from V and 8 bases from J, the junction contained 10 bases not matched to a gene. CDR1 and CDR2 from the germline V gene are MDHEN and SYDVKM. The CDR3 sequence is 15 residues long. The CDR3: CASRLPGQGAQGYTF. In DNA, the CDR3 is TGTGCCAGCAGACTCCCGGGACAGGGGGCGCAGGGCTACACCTTC.

The CDR3 region is CASRSFVGPEAFF. CDR3 coding DNA: TGTGCCAGCAGGTCCTTTGTAGGGCCTGAAGCTTTCTTT. The chain uses TRBV28 and TRBJ1-1; no definite D call. Germline values: CDR1 MDHEN, CDR2 SYDVKM. V dropped 6 bases and J dropped 6 bases, with 14 bases sitting between them. The CDR3 is made up of 13 amino acids. The full variable domain, with the rest looked up from reference TRBV28 and TRBJ1-1, is DVKVTQSSRYLVKRTGEKVFLECVQDMDHENMFWYRQDPGLGLRLIYFSYDVKMKEKGDIPEGYSVSREKKERFSLILESASTNQTSMYLCASRSFVGPEAFFGQGTRLTVV.

J is TRBJ2-3 and V is TRBV18; 7 nucleotides line up with TRBD2. This CDR3 is built from 15 residues. Germline V gives CDR1 KGHSH, CDR2 LQKENI. The junction had 6 bases not matched to a gene; V was cut back by 3 bases and J by 3 bases. The CDR3 DNA follows: TGTGCCAGCTCACCGGCTCTAGCGGATACAGATACGCAGTATTTT. Translating it yields CASSPALADTDTQYF.

V is TRBV7-9 and J is TRBJ2-5; 10 nucleotides line up with TRBD2. From germline, CDR1 is SEHNR and CDR2 FQNEAQ (reference sequence). The CDR3 spans 16 residues. Trimming at V came to 3 bases and at J to 4 bases, leaving 8 bases not matched to a gene. The CDR3 protein is CASSFGDGLAAETQYF. CDR3 sequence (DNA): TGTGCCAGCAGCTTCGGGGATGGACTAGCGGCAGAGACCCAGTACTTC.